This T cell receptor (beta chain) is from a study of T cells in Graves' hyperthyroidism and ophthalmopathy. The CDR3 sequence is 14 residues long. J was trimmed by 7 bases and V by 5 bases; bases with no gene match: 8. The V gene's germline CDR1 is SEHNR and CDR2 FQNEAQ (reference sequence). This clonotype occurred a few times. RNA transcripts yielded amplified TCR beta CDR3 regions. The HTBI set primed first-round TCR CDR3 RT-PCR. TCRdb passed the multiplex PCR reads through MiXCR, listing each CDR3 protein once. The sample lists 150,000 or so distinct CDR3 sequences, approximately 20% occurring once.

The TCR was taken from a woman aged 45-65 years with Graves' hyperthyroidism that later progressed to Graves' ophthalmopathy. Sequenced sample: blood. The chain employs TRBV7-9 and TRBJ2-1; 7 nucleotides align to TRBD2. CDR3 nucleotide sequence: TGTGCCAGCAGCATAGGCGGGAGTGATAATGAGCAGTTCTTC. It is translated as CASSIGGSDNEQFF.